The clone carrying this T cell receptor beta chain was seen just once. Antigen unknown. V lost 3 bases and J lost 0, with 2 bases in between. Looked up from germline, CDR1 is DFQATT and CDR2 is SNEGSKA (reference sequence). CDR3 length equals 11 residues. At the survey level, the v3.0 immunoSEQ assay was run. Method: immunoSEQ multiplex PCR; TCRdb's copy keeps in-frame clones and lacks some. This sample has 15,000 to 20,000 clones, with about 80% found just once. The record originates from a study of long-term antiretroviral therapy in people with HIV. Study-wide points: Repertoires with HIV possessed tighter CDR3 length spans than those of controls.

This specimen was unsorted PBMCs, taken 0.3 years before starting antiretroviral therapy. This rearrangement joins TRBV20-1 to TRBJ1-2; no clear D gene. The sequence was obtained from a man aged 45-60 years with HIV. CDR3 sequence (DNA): TGCAGTGCTAGGGCTAACTATGGCTACACCTTC. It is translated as CSARANYGYTF.